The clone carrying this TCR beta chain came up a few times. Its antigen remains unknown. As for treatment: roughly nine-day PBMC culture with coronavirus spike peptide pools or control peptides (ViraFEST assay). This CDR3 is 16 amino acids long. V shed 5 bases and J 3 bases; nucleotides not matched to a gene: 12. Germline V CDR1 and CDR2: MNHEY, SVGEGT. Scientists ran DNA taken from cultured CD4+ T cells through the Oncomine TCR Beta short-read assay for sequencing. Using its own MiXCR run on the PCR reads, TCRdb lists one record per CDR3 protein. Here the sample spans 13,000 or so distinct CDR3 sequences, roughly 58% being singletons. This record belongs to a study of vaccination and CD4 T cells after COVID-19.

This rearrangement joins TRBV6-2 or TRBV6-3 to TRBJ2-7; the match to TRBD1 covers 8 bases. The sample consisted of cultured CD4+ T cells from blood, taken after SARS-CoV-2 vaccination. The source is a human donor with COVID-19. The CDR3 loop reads CASSALQGARVYEQYF. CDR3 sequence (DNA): TGTGCCAGCAGTGCACTCCAGGGGGCGCGAGTCTACGAGCAGTACTTC.